This TCR beta chain is from a study of graft-versus-host responses after intestinal transplantation. Clones were read by immunoSEQ multiplex PCR, and TCRdb kept only the in-frame ones, dropping some. The sample yields 95,000 to 130,000 clones, just over 90% seen once. This clone has only one observation. What it binds is unknown. This sequence originates from a human donor who received an intestinal transplant. The source was unstimulated CD4+ T cells sorted from spleen or lymph node cells, collected before intestinal transplant.

CDR3 protein: CASSRTVNTEAFF. The CDR3 bases are TGTGCCAGCAGCCGGACAGTCAACACTGAAGCTTTCTTT. This chain uses TRBV14 with TRBJ1-1; D might be TRBD1 (6 bases). Trimming took 4 bases from V and 2 from J, leaving 8 bases between them. CDR1 is SGHDN and CDR2 is FVKESK in the germline V gene. This CDR3 region has 13 residues.